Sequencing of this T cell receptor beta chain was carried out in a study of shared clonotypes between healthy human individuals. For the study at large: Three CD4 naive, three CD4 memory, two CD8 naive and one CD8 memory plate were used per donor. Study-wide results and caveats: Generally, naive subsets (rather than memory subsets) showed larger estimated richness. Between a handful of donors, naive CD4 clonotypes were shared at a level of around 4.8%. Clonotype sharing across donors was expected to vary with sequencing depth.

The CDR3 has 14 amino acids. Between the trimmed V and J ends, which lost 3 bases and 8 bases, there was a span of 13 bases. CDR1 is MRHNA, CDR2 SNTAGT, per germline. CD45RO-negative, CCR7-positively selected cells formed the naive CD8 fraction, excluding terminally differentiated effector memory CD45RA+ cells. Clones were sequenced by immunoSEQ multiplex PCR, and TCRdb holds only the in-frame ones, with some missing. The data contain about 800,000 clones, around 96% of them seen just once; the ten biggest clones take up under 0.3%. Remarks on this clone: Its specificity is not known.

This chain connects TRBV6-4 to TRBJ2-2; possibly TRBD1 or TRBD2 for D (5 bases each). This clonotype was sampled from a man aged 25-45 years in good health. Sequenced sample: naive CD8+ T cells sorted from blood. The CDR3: CASSERGDSGELFF. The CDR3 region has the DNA TGTGCCAGCAGTGAGAGGGGCGATTCTGGGGAGCTGTTTTTT.